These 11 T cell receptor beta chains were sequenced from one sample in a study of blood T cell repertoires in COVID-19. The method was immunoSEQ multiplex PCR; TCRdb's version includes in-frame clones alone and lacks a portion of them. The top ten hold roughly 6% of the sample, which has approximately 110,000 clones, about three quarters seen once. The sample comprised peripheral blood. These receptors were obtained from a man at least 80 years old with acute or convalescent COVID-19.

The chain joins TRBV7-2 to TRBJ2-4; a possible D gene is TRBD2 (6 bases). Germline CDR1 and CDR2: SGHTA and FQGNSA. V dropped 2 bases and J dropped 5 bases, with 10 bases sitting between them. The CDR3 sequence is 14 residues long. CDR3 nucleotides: TGTGCCAGCAGCTTACCCGGCGGGGAAAACATTCAGTACTTC. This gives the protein CASSLPGGENIQYF.

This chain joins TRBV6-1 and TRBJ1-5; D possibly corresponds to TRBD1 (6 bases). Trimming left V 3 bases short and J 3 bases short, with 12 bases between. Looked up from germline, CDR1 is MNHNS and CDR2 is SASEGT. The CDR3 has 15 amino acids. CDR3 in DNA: TGTGCCAGCAGTGAGGGTGACAGGAACAATCAGCCCCAGCATTTT. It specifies CASSEGDRNNQPQHF.

CDR3 residues: CATHRGDYGYTF. Written as DNA, the CDR3 is TGTGCCACCCACAGGGGTGACTATGGCTACACCTTC. The J gene is TRBJ1-2, the V gene TRBV28; the match to TRBD1 covers 7 bases. The germline gives CDR1 MDHEN, CDR2 SYDVKM. Unmatched junction bases numbered 5, after V lost 10 bases and J lost 3 bases. The CDR3 is made up of 12 amino acids.

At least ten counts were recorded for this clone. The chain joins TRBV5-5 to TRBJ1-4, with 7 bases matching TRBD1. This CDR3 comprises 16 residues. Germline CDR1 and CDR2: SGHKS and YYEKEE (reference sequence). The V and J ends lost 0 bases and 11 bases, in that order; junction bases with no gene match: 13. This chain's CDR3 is CASSLASVQGGSKLFF. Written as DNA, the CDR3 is TGTGCCAGCAGCTTGGCGTCGGTGCAGGGGGGTTCGAAACTGTTTTTT.

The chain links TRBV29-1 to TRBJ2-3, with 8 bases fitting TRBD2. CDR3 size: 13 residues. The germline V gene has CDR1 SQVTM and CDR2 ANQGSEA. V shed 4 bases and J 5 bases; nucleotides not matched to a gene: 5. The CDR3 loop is CSVVGRGGDTQYF. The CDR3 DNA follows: TGCAGCGTTGTGGGTCGGGGGGGAGATACGCAGTATTTT.

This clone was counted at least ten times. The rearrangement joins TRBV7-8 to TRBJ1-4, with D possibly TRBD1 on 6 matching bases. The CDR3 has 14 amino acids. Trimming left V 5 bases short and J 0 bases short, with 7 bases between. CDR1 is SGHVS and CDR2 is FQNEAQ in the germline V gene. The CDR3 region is CASSRQATNEKLFF. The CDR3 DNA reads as TGTGCCAGCAGCCGACAGGCAACTAATGAAAAACTGTTTTTT. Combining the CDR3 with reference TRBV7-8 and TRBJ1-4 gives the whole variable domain GAGVSQSPRYKVAKRGQDVALRCDPISGHVSLFWYQQALGQGPEFLTYFQNEAQLDKSGLPSDRFFAERPEGSVSTLKIQRTQQEDSAVYLCASSRQATNEKLFFGSGTQLSVL.

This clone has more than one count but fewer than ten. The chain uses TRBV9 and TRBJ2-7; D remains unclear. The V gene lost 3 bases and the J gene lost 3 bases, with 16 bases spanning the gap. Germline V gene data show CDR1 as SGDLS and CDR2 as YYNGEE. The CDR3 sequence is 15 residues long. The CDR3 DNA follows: TGTGCCAGCAGCGCAATGGGCCAGTCCTTCTACGAGCAGTACTTC. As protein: CASSAMGQSFYEQYF. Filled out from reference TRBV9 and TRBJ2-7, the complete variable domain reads DSGVTQTPKHLITATGQRVTLRCSPRSGDLSVYWYQQSLDQGLQFLIQYYNGEERAKGNILERFSAQQFPDLHSELNLSSLELGDSALYFCASSAMGQSFYEQYFGPGTRLTVT.

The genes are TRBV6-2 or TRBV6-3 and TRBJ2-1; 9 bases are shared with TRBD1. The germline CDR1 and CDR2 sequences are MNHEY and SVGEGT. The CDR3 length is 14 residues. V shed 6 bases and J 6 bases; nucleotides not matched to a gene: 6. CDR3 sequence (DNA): TGTGCCAGCAGCCGACAGGGGGGGGTCAATGAGCAGTTCTTC. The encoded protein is CASSRQGGVNEQFF.

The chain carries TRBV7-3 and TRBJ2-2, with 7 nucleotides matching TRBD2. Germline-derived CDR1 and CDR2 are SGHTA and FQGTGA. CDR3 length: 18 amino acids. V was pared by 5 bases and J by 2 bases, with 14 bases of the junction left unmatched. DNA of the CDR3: TGTGCCAGCAGCCAAAACCCAGGCGGCGGGGGTAACACCGGGGAGCTGTTTTTT. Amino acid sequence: CASSQNPGGGGNTGELFF.

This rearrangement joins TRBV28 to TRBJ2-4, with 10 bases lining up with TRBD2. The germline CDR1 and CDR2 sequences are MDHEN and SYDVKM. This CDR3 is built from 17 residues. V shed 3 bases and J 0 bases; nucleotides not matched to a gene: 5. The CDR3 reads CASSLSSGSLAKNIQYF. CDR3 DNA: TGTGCCAGCAGTTTGTCTAGCGGGAGCTTAGCCAAAAACATTCAGTACTTC.

The CDR3 region has the DNA TGTGCCAGCAGCCCTTTCGGAGGGACCTCTGGGGCCAACGTCCTGACTTTC. Its translation is CASSPFGGTSGANVLTF. The chain couples TRBV3-1 (or the pseudogene TRBV3-2) to TRBJ2-6, with D perhaps TRBD2 (6 bases). The V gene's germline CDR1 is LGHDT and CDR2 YNNKEL (reference sequence). CDR3 size: 17 residues. Between the trimmed V and J ends, which lost 4 bases and 0 bases, there was a span of 13 bases.